This is a list of T cell receptor beta chains from one sample in a study of OX40 agonist ivuxolimab in advanced cancers. Sequencing was performed with immunoSEQ multiplex PCR; in TCRdb, only in-frame clones are kept and a portion is missing. The sample gives about 15,000 clones, around three quarters of which show up once; 13% to 15% is in the top ten. Here the sequenced sample was CD4+ or CD8+ T cells sorted from blood, taken in a trial of the OX40 agonist ivuxolimab. The receptors here all came from an adult with an advanced solid tumor such as melanoma, head and neck, liver or kidney cancer. CDR3s include the opening cysteine and the closing phenylalanine or tryptophan. Each record gives: J gene, clone size, D gene, V gene, CDR3 DNA, CDR3 protein. The D gene is left open where the match is weak. Not every row has a clone size; where given, it reads once, few, many or a size class.

>TRBJ2-1|-|-|TRBV27
TGTGCCAGCAGCTCGGGACCTTACAATGAGCAGTTCTTC
CASSSGPYNEQFF
>TRBJ1-2|-|-|TRBV25-1
TGTGCCAGCAGTGCCCTTGGGTCAGCATTCTACACCTTC
CASSALGSAFYTF
>TRBJ2-3|-|TRBD1|TRBV2
TGTGCCAGTGAAACAGGGGGCCCTACAAATACGCAGTATTTT
CASETGGPTNTQYF
>TRBJ2-2|-|-|TRBV7-9
TGTGCCAGCAGCTTAAGCGTAACCGGGGAGCTGTTTTTT
CASSLSVTGELFF
>TRBJ2-7|-|TRBD2|TRBV30
TGTGCCTGGAGCGTTGGCGGGAGCTACGAGCAGTACTTC
CAWSVGGSYEQYF
>TRBJ1-1|-|-|TRBV6-5
TGTGCCAGCAGTTACGAGAGAACTGAAGCTTTCTTT
CASSYERTEAFF
>TRBJ2-2|-|-|TRBV6-1
TGTGCCAGCAGTGACTCGGGGGATAACACCGGGGAGCTGTTTTTT
CASSDSGDNTGELFF
>TRBJ2-7|-|-|TRBV5-5
TGTGCCAGCAGCTTGTTTGAGGGAGAGGGGAACGAGCAGTACTTC
CASSLFEGEGNEQYF
>TRBJ2-7|-|-|TRBV4-1
TGCGCCAGCAGCCAAGACGCCTACGAGCAGTACTTC
CASSQDAYEQYF
>TRBJ2-7|-|-|TRBV21-1
TGTGCCAGCAGCCCCCCTGGAGGGACCTACGAGCAGTACTTC
CASSPPGGTYEQYF
>TRBJ2-1|-|TRBD1|TRBV30
TGTGCCTGGAGTTCGGGACAGGCGACCAATGAGCAGTTCTTC
CAWSSGQATNEQFF
>TRBJ2-7|-|-|TRBV4-2
TGTGCCAGCAGCCAAGAGGGGGCCAGCTCCTACGAGCAGTACTTC
CASSQEGASSYEQYF
>TRBJ2-2|-|-|TRBV15
TGTGCCACCAGCAGAGATACCCCTAACACCGGGGAGCTGTTTTTT
CATSRDTPNTGELFF
>TRBJ2-2|-|-|TRBV27
TGTGCCAGCAGACCCCCAGCGCCGCCGGGGGAGCTGTTTTTT
CASRPPAPPGELFF
>TRBJ2-1|-|-|TRBV7-9
TGTGCCAGCAGCTTAGTCCGTGGGGCAATGGAGCAGTTCTTC
CASSLVRGAMEQFF
>TRBJ1-6|-|-|TRBV9
TGTGCCAGCAGCCCCAAGGAAGGGATCTATAATTCACCCCTCCACTTT
CASSPKEGIYNSPLHF
>TRBJ2-7|-|-|TRBV13
TGTGCCAGCAGCCCGCTTCGCGGGGCCTACGAGCAGTACTTC
CASSPLRGAYEQYF
>TRBJ2-2|-|-|TRBV7-6
TGTGCCAGCAGCTTAGTTTCGGCGAACACCGGGGAGCTGTTTTTT
CASSLVSANTGELFF
>TRBJ2-7|-|TRBD2|TRBV5-6
TGTGCCAGCAGCTTAGGGGCGGGAGGCTCCGAGCAGTACTTC
CASSLGAGGSEQYF
>TRBJ2-3|medium-sized|-|TRBV10-1
TGCGCCAGCAGTCAAGGGCCAGATACGCAGTATTTT
CASSQGPDTQYF
>TRBJ2-5|-|TRBD2|TRBV4-1
TGCGCCAGCAGCCGGACCACTAGCGGGGGGGATGAAGAGACCCAGTACTTC
CASSRTTSGGDEETQYF
>TRBJ2-1|-|TRBD1|TRBV28
TGTGCCAGCAGTTTTTATGGACAGGGAGCATACAATGAGCAGTTCTTC
CASSFYGQGAYNEQFF
>TRBJ2-7|-|TRBD1|TRBV27
TGTGCCAGCAGTTTTGGAAAGGGGGCAGGCTCCTACGAGCAGTACTTC
CASSFGKGAGSYEQYF
>TRBJ1-2|-|TRBD1|TRBV4-1
TGCGCCAGCAGCCAAGAAGTCAGGGGGGACGGCTACACCTTC
CASSQEVRGDGYTF
>TRBJ1-2|once|-|TRBV7-9
TGTGCCAGCACCACCCTTCGGGGCGGGGGTCACGGCTACACCTTC
CASTTLRGGGHGYTF
>TRBJ2-2|once|-|TRBV7-3
TGTGCCAGCAGCTTAATATCTGACAACACCGGGGAGCTGTTTTTT
CASSLISDNTGELFF
>TRBJ1-2|-|-|TRBV5-8
TGTGCCAGCAGCTTGGCGAGACTGGGGGGGGTCTTCTTCGGCTACACCTTC
CASSLARLGGVFFGYTF
>TRBJ1-4|-|TRBD1|TRBV9
TGTGCCAGCAGCGTAGGGATAGGGGGCCTGTCTAATGAAAAACTGTTTTTT
CASSVGIGGLSNEKLFF
>TRBJ2-7|few|-|TRBV30
TGTGCCTGGACCCAAGGGTGGGGGACAACCTACGAGCAGTACTTC
CAWTQGWGTTYEQYF
>TRBJ1-2|-|-|TRBV6-5
TGTGCCAGCAGTTCCGTAAAAGATCCGGGCTATGGCTACACCTTC
CASSSVKDPGYGYTF
>TRBJ2-2|-|-|TRBV27
TGTGCCACAGCTAATACCCAGGGGTTTTTGAACACCGGGGAGCTGTTTTTT
CATANTQGFLNTGELFF
>TRBJ2-4|-|TRBD1|TRBV2
TGTGCCACCATACAGGGGATCAACATTCAGTACTTC
CATIQGINIQYF
>TRBJ2-1|-|TRBD2|TRBV29-1
TGCAGCGTTGAAAGCGGGGGGATATACAATGAGCAGTTCTTC
CSVESGGIYNEQFF
>TRBJ1-2|once|TRBD1|TRBV5-5
TGTGCCAGCAGCCTGGGGACAGGAGGAGGCTACACCTTC
CASSLGTGGGYTF
>TRBJ1-1|-|-|TRBV5-1
TGCGCCAGCAGCTCGAGTTGGGGGAACACTGAAGCTTTCTTT
CASSSSWGNTEAFF